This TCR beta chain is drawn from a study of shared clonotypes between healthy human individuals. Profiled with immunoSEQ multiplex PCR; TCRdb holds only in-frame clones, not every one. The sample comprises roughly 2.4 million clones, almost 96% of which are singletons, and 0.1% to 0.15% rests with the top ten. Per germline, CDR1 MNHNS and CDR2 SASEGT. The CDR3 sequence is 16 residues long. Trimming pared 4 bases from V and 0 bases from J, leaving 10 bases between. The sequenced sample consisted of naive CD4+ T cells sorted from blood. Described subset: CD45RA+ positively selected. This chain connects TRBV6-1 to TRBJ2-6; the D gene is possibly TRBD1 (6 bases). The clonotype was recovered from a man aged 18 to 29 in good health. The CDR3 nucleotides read TGTGCCAGCAGTGCCCGACAGGCCTCTGGGGCCAACGTCCTGACTTTC. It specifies CASSARQASGANVLTF.